This T cell receptor beta chain originates from a study of blood T cells in healthy people across ages. Alongside a J-beta primer mix, a sample-barcoded 5' primer served in a second PCR lasting about 7 to 12 cycles. Each CDR3 protein is one row after TCRdb ran MiXCR on the 5' RACE reads. The sample contains more than 800,000 distinct CDR3 sequences, 35% to 55% of which appear only once. CDR1 and CDR2 from the germline V gene are LNHNV and YYDKDF (reference sequence). This CDR3 has 17 residues. The donors, aged about 6 to 90, were healthy Caucasians from Russia. Total RNA was extracted at no less than 5.5 micrograms per sample.

The material sequenced was blood. This chain joins TRBV15 and TRBJ2-5; 10 bases are shared with TRBD1. Gene TRBJ2-7 matches the end of the DNA better, so the J call may be wrong. The origin of this receptor is a woman aged 60-75 years in good health. CDR3 in DNA: TGTGCCACCACCCCATTACCCGGGACAGGGGTGCCCTACGAGCAGTACTTC. Translation gives CATTPLPGTGVPYEQYF.